This TCR beta chain was identified during a study of technical replicates of blood from a handful of donors. Trimming cost V 3 bases and J 0 bases; bases outside gene matches: 8. This CDR3 is 17 amino acids long. Germline V gene lookup returns CDR1 SGHNT and CDR2 YYREEE (reference sequence). Here immunoSEQ multiplex PCR was the method, and the copy in TCRdb shows in-frame clones only, minus some. This table has more than 65,000 clones, approximately 93% appearing once. Material for sequencing was T cells isolated from PBMCs. This sequence joins TRBV5-4 and TRBJ2-7, with 11 bases identical to TRBD1. This receptor was identified in a human donor in good health. The CDR3 reads CASSSLRTGGLSYEQYF. The CDR3 nucleotides are TGTGCCAGCAGCTCGTTGAGGACAGGGGGCCTCTCCTACGAGCAGTACTTC. The full variable domain, rest sourced from reference TRBV5-4 and TRBJ2-7, is ETGVTQSPTHLIKTRGQQVTLRCSSQSGHNTVSWYQQALGQGPQFIFQYYREEENGRGNFPPRFSGLQFPNYSSELNVNALELDDSALYLCASSSLRTGGLSYEQYFGPGTRLTVT.